This T cell receptor (beta chain) was obtained from a study of CD8 T cells in Susac syndrome. cDNA came from roughly 0.53 to 1 ug RNA primed by random hexamers. The amplification used immunoSEQ multiplex PCR on TCR beta CDR3; it spanned 54 Vbeta and 13 Jbeta. Each CDR3 protein is one row after TCRdb ran MiXCR on the immunoSEQ multiplex PCR reads. The repertoire holds about 300,000 distinct CDR3 sequences, with approximately 89% as singletons. V was clipped by 5 bases and J by 3 bases, with 12 bases between them. Germline lookup yields CDR1 MDHEN and CDR2 SYDVKM. This CDR3 has 14 residues. This sequence originates from a human donor with multiple sclerosis. The specimen was CD8+ T cells from PBMCs. This chain joins TRBV28 and TRBJ2-3; no clear D. This CDR3 is CASSPDMLTDTQYF. In DNA form, the CDR3 reads TGTGCCAGCAGTCCAGATATGTTGACAGATACGCAGTATTTT.